This entry is about one TCR beta chain. As yet, its antigen is unknown. Repertoires were generated with immunoSEQ multiplex PCR, while TCRdb's copy carries only in-frame clones and drops some. The sample consists of over 110,000 clones, less than 95% of them appearing once. Germline V lookup: CDR1 WSHSY, CDR2 SAAADI. The ends were cut back, 6 bases at V and 0 bases at J, with 11 bases in the middle. The CDR3 sequence is 14 residues long. The data derive from a study of T cell responses to AZD1222 COVID-19 vaccine. Study-wide results and limits: Unmutated variant regions are reportedly the target of nearly half of TCRs that are spike-specific.

The input for sequencing was peripheral blood, taken on day 0 of AZD1222 vaccination. The clonotype comes from an adult in good health. The V gene is TRBV10-2, the J gene TRBJ1-1; no definite D call. In DNA, the CDR3 is TGCGCCAGCAGCGATTTGAGAGTGAACACTGAAGCTTTCTTT. Residues: CASSDLRVNTEAFF.